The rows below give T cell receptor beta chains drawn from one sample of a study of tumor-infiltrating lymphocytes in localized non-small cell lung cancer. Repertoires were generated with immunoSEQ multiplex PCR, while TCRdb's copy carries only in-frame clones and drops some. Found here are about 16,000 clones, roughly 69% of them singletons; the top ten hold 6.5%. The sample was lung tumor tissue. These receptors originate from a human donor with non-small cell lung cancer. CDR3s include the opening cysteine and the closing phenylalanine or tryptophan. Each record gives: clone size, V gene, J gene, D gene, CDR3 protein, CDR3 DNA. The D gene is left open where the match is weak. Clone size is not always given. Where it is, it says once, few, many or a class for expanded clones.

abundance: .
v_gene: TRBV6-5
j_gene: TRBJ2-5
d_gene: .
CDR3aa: CASSYLETQYF
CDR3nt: TGTGCCAGCAGTTATCTGGAGACCCAGTACTTC

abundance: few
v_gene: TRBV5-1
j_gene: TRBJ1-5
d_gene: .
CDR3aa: CASSLGDDQPQHF
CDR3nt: TGCGCCAGCAGCCTCGGAGACGATCAGCCCCAGCATTTT

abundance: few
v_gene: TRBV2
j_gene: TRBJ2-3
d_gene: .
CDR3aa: CASSLGTDTQYF
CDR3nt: TGTGCCAGCAGTTTAGGGACAGATACGCAGTATTTT

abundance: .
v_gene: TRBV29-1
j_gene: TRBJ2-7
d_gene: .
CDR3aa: CSVARDIVTYEQYF
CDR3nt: TGCAGCGTTGCGAGGGACATTGTAACCTACGAGCAGTACTTC

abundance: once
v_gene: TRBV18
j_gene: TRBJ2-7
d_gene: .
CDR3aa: CASSPPEGQRGKQYF
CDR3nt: TGTGCCAGCTCACCACCGGAAGGCCAGAGGGGGAAGCAGTACTTC

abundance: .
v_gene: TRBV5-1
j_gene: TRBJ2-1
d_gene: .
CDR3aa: CASSLAREYNEQFF
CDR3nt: TGCGCCAGCAGCTTGGCCAGGGAATACAATGAGCAGTTCTTC

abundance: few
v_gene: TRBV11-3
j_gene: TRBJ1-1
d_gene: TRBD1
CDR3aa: CASSFFQGARGTEAFF
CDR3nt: TGTGCCAGCAGCTTCTTTCAGGGGGCAAGAGGCACTGAAGCTTTCTTT

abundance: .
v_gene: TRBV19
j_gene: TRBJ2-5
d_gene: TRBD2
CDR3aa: CASSPWKSGGGETQYF
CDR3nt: TGTGCCAGTAGTCCCTGGAAGAGCGGGGGCGGGGAGACCCAGTACTTC

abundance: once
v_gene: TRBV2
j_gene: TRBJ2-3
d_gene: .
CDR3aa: CASSFGTDTQYF
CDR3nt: TGTGCCAGCAGTTTCGGTACAGATACGCAGTATTTT

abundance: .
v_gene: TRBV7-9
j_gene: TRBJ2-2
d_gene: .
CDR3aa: CASSLRKGTGELFF
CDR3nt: TGTGCCAGCAGCTTGAGGAAGGGCACCGGGGAGCTGTTTTTT

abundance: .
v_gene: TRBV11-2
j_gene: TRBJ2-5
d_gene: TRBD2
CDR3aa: CASSLPSGGTETQYF
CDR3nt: TGTGCCAGCAGCTTACCTAGCGGGGGGACAGAGACCCAGTACTTC

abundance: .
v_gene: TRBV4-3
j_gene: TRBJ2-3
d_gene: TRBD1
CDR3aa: CASSQDPAGQGWDTQYF
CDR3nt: TGCGCCAGCAGCCAAGATCCGGCGGGACAGGGTTGGGATACGCAGTATTTT

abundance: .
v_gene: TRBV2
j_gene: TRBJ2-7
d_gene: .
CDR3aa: CASLGLPYEQYF
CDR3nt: TGTGCCAGCCTTGGTTTGCCCTACGAGCAGTACTTC

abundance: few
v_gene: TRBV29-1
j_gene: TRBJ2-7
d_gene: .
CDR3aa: CSVEVSYEQYF
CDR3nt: TGCAGCGTTGAGGTGTCCTACGAGCAGTACTTC

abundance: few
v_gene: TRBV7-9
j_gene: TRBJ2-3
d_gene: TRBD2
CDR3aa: CASSLGATSRDTQYF
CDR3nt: TGTGCCAGCAGCTTAGGTGCGACTAGCAGAGATACGCAGTATTTT

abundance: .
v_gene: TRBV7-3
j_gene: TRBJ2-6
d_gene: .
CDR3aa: CASSLGYGSGANVLTF
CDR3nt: TGTGCCAGCAGCTTAGGGTATGGGTCTGGGGCCAACGTCCTGACTTTC

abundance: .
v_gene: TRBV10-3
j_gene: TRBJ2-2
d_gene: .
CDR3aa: CAISEQGATGELFF
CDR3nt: TGTGCCATCAGTGAGCAGGGCGCCACCGGGGAGCTGTTTTTT

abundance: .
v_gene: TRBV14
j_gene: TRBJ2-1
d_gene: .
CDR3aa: CASTPLDLLNEQFF
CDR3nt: TGTGCCAGCACCCCCCTGGACTTGCTCAATGAGCAGTTCTTC

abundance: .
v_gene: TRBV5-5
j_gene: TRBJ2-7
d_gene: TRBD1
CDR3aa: CASSPGQGAYEQYF
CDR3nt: TGTGCCAGCAGCCCGGGACAGGGAGCCTACGAGCAGTACTTC

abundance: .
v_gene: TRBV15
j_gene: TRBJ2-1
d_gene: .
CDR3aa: CATSRDRSTYNEQFF
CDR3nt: TGTGCCACCAGCAGAGATCGGAGTACCTACAATGAGCAGTTCTTC

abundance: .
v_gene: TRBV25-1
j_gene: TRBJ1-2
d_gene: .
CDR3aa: CASSEDGQDYGYTF
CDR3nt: TGTGCCAGCAGTGAAGACGGGCAGGACTATGGCTACACCTTC

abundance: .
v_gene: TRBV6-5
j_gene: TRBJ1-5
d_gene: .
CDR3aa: CASSLGVGTHQPQHF
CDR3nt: TGTGCCAGCAGTTTGGGGGTTGGGACCCATCAGCCCCAGCATTTT

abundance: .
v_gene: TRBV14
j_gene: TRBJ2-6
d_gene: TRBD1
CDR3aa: CASSRTGPNVLTF
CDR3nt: TGTGCCAGCAGCCGGACAGGGCCCAACGTCCTGACTTTC

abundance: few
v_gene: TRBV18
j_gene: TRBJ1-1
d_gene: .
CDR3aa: CASSPLAGDTEAFF
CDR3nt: TGTGCCAGCTCACCTTTGGCGGGGGACACTGAAGCTTTCTTT

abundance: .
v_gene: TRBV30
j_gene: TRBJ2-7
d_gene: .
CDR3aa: CAWGTPSYEQYF
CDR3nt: TGTGCCTGGGGGACACCGTCCTACGAGCAGTACTTC

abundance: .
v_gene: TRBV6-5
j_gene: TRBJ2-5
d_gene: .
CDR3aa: CASSRDLRVETQYF
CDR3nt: TGTGCCAGCAGCCGGGACCTAAGAGTGGAGACCCAGTACTTC

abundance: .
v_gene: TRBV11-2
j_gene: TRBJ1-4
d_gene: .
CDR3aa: CASSSPGSNNEKLFF
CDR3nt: TGTGCCAGCAGCTCTCCAGGGTCAAATAATGAAAAACTGTTTTTT

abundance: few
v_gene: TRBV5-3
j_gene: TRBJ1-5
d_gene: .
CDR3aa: CARSPRRAGEGQPQHF
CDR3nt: TGTGCCAGAAGCCCTCGCAGGGCAGGGGAGGGTCAGCCCCAGCATTTT

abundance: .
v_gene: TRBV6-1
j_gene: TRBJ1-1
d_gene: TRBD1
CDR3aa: CASRATGEARAEAFF
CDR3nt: TGTGCCAGCAGAGCTACAGGGGAGGCCCGGGCTGAAGCTTTCTTT

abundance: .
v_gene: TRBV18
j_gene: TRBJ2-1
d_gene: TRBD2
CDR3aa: CASSLGGENEQFF
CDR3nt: TGTGCCAGCTCACTGGGAGGGGAGAATGAGCAGTTCTTC

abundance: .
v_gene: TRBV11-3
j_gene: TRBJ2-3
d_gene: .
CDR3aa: CASSLAQLDSDTQYF
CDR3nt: TGTGCCAGCAGCTTAGCGCAACTAGATTCGGATACGCAGTATTTT

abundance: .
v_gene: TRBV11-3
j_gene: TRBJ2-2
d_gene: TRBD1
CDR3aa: CASSLMGTGGSGELFF
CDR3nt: TGTGCCAGCAGCTTAATGGGCACAGGGGGTTCCGGGGAGCTGTTTTTT

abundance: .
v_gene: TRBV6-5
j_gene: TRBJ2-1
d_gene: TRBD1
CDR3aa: CASSLYRGSVYNEQFF
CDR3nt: TGTGCCAGCAGTTTGTACAGGGGATCTGTTTACAATGAGCAGTTCTTC

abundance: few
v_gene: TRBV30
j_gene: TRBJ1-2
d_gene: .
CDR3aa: CAWSSLGAVYGYTF
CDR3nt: TGTGCCTGGAGTTCCTTGGGGGCGGTCTATGGCTACACCTTC

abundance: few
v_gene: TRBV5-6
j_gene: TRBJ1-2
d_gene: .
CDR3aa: CASSLGVPNYGYTF
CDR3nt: TGTGCCAGCAGCTTGGGTGTACCTAACTATGGCTACACCTTC